This T cell receptor beta chain was retrieved from a study of blood T cell repertoires in COVID-19. Germline V gene lookup returns CDR1 SGHTA and CDR2 FQGNSA. This CDR3 is 15 amino acids long. The germline V and J ends were trimmed by 2 bases and 4 bases, with 11 bases remaining between them. Profiling relied on immunoSEQ multiplex PCR, and the TCRdb table lists in-frame clones only, not all of them. The sample lists roughly 250,000 clones; about 80% were seen once. This sequence joins TRBV7-2 and TRBJ2-2; D unclear. The sequencing input was peripheral blood. This TCR was recovered from a person aged 65 to 85 with COVID-19, enrolled during active disease. The CDR3 is CASSLRAGSTGELFF. In DNA form, the CDR3 reads TGTGCCAGCAGCTTACGAGCAGGAAGCACCGGGGAGCTGTTTTTT.